The clone carrying this T cell receptor (beta chain) was seen ten or more times. Its antigen remains unknown. The sample originates from a study of neurological immune-mediated disorders. Regarding the study as a whole: Phylogenetic grouping assigned the repertoires of 18 of 34 multiple sclerosis patients to a single cluster of related CDR3 sequences. This cluster may be a repertoire-level signature. TCR-beta repertoires seemed private in all groups, with no expanded CDR3 amino acid sequences shared.

TCRdb redid the calling of the 5' RACE reads with MiXCR, one entry per CDR3 protein. The sample shows roughly 47,000 distinct CDR3 sequences, 4.5% of them seen only once. V dropped 3 bases and J dropped 3; count of bases not matched to a gene: 10. CDR1 and CDR2 (germline): LGHNA, YSLEER. The CDR3 is made up of 16 amino acids. Stored at -80 C, 2 million PBMCs were the source of the unsorted libraries. This TCR was sampled from a woman aged 55-69 years with multiple sclerosis. Sequenced: PBMCs. This chain links TRBV4-3 with TRBJ2-5; 7 positions agree with TRBD2. The CDR3 here is CASSQSAGAGKETQYF. In nucleotides, the CDR3 is TGCGCCAGCAGCCAGAGCGCAGGAGCGGGAAAAGAGACCCAGTACTTC.